This TCR beta chain was profiled in a study of vaccination effects on CD4 cells after COVID-19. Study-level points and caveats: Late in the post-vaccination period, infection-induced and vaccine-induced clones underwent marked clonal contraction.

Produced via immunoSEQ multiplex PCR; TCRdb's table is partial and in-frame only. The table records about 24,000 clones, roughly 73% of them present only once. In germline, CDR1 is MRHNA, CDR2 SNTAGT. The CDR3 has 13 residues. Between the trimmed V and J ends, which lost 4 bases and 7 bases, there was a span of 8 bases. Notes on this clone: What it binds is not known.

Sequencing followed a ViraFEST assay step that expanded antigen-specific CD4+ T cells with viral peptide pools. Once cultured for 10 to 11 days, the cells underwent separation to obtain CD4+ T cells. Two doses of either BNT162b2 or mRNA-1273 were given to each participant. IL-2 medium supplanted half the medium on days 3 and 7. The sample consisted of CD4+ T cells from PBMCs cultured with HCoV-NL63 spike peptides, taken after COVID-19 vaccination. The chain employs TRBV6-4 and TRBJ1-6; D gene uncertain. The clonotype was recovered from a human donor who received a COVID-19 vaccine. The CDR3 DNA reads TGTGCCAGCAGTGTGGACCGAAATTCACCCCTCCACTTT. Residues: CASSVDRNSPLHF.